This entry describes one TCR beta chain. Its target is unknown. The data were obtained in a study of CD8 T cells in ankylosing spondylitis. Broader study findings: Reports say disease-linked clones showed up significantly more in matched ankylosing spondylitis synovial fluid. For ankylosing spondylitis blood, a TCR beta motif of about eight highly homologous variants appeared characteristic.

Quantitative barcoded 5'-RACE was used to prepare TCR beta libraries. TCRdb fed the 5' RACE reads into MiXCR, producing one record per CDR3 protein. The sample lists 400,000 or so distinct CDR3 sequences, roughly 26% seen once, with 0.89% in the top ten. Source material: blood, either unsorted or a sorted T cell fraction (not recorded which). This receptor was identified in a male donor with ankylosing spondylitis.

This chain's CDR3 is CATSVGGGGNQPQHF. The CDR3 DNA follows: TGTGCCACCAGTGTGGGGGGGGGTGGTAATCAGCCCCAGCATTTT. This rearrangement joins TRBV24-1 to TRBJ1-5, with a weak D call TRBD1 (5 bases). CDR3 size: 15 residues. With 5 bases removed from V and 4 bases from J, the gap between germline ends came to 14 bases. Germline CDR1 and CDR2: KGHDR and SFDVKD.